Described below is a single T cell receptor beta chain sequence and its context. Its cognate antigen is unknown. This sample is part of a study of CD8+CD57+ T cells in acquired aplastic anemia. Study in general: Sorted cells (CD4+ and CD8+) yielded DNA amounts that averaged about 2.9 ug.

Findings and limits, study-wide: Statistical testing detected no significant gap in CD8+ Simpson's diversity between patients and controls. There were roughly 30 CD8+ CDR3 sequences that occurred in both patients and controls.

The template used for profiling TCR beta VDJ and CDR3 was genomic DNA. Each CDR3 protein gets one entry after TCRdb re-called the reads with MiXCR. The table shows some 290,000 distinct CDR3 sequences, with 55% to 65% occurring only once. The V gene's germline CDR1 is SGHTA and CDR2 FQGNSA. Trimming left V 5 bases short and J 8 bases short, with 10 bases between. The CDR3 covers 12 residues. The material sequenced was sorted CD4+, CD8+, or CD8+CD57+ T cells (not recorded which) from PBMCs. The TCR was taken from a human donor with severe aplastic anemia or a healthy control (not recorded which). This chain links TRBV7-2 with TRBJ2-1; D ambiguous. The CDR3 bases are TGTGCCAGCAGCCAGACGGGCGATGAGCAGTTCTTC. Its protein is CASSQTGDEQFF.